The 5 T cell receptor beta chains given below trace back to one sample, sequenced in a study of blood T cell repertoires in COVID-19. Data came from immunoSEQ multiplex PCR; TCRdb stores just in-frame clones and leaves some out. The sample has about 86,000 clones, roughly four fifths seen once; the top ten hold 1.2%. Material for sequencing was peripheral blood. The receptor set was obtained from a woman at least 80 years old with acute or convalescent COVID-19.

V and J are TRBV2 and TRBJ1-4; no firm D call. Germline V gives CDR1 SNHLY, CDR2 FYNNEI. This CDR3 contains 13 residues. Trimming pared 3 bases from V and 11 bases from J, leaving 13 bases between. CDR3 amino acids: CASSESRMRKLFF. As DNA, the CDR3 is TGTGCCAGCAGTGAGTCCCGCATGAGGAAACTGTTTTTT.

This chain uses TRBV5-1 with TRBJ2-7; TRBD1 agrees at 7 bases. CDR3 length: 14 amino acids. In germline, CDR1 is SGHRS, CDR2 YFSETQ. Trimming took 0 bases from V and 3 from J; bases not matched to a gene: 3. Here the CDR3 DNA reads TGCGCCAGCAGCTTGGAGGGACAGAACTACGAGCAGTACTTC. Amino acids: CASSLEGQNYEQYF. The full variable domain, rest sourced from reference TRBV5-1 and TRBJ2-7, is KAGVTQTPRYLIKTRGQQVTLSCSPISGHRSVSWYQQTPGQGLQFLFEYFSETQRNKGNFPGRFSGRQFSNSRSEMNVSTLELGDSALYLCASSLEGQNYEQYFGPGTRLTVT.

This chain links TRBV2 with TRBJ2-1; 13 nucleotides align to TRBD2. This CDR3 contains 14 residues. Per germline, CDR1 SNHLY and CDR2 FYNNEI. The trim removed 10 bases at V and 5 bases at J, leaving 5 bases unmatched. The CDR3 here is CAITGLAGDNEQFF. The CDR3, as DNA: TGTGCCATCACTGGACTAGCGGGGGACAATGAGCAGTTCTTC.

J is TRBJ1-5 and V is TRBV5-5, with no clear D. CDR3 size: 15 residues. Germline CDR1 is SGHKS and CDR2 is YYEKEE (reference sequence). V lost 0 bases and J 3 bases, leaving 10 bases between the germline ends. DNA of the CDR3: TGTGCCAGCAGCTTGGGTCCAGAAACCAATCAGCCCCAGCATTTT. This gives the protein CASSLGPETNQPQHF.

The V call is TRBV9, the J call TRBJ2-2, with 8 bases that match TRBD1. The CDR3 sequence is 16 residues long. V gave up 2 bases and J gave up 2 bases; unmatched junction bases: 5. Per the germline V gene, CDR1 is SGDLS and CDR2 is YYNGEE. The CDR3 reads CASSVGTGGNTGELFF. In DNA, the CDR3 is TGTGCCAGCAGCGTTGGGACAGGCGGAAACACCGGGGAGCTGTTTTTT.